These T cell receptor beta chains were read from a single sample in a study of neoadjuvant nivolumab and ipilimumab in lung cancer. The data were produced by immunoSEQ multiplex PCR, yet TCRdb's version contains in-frame clones alone and is incomplete. Seen here are several thousand clones, 75% to 90% observed once, and the top ten hold approximately 8%. Sequencing was performed on tumor tissue, taken after neoadjuvant nivolumab, alone or with ipilimumab, at or shortly before surgery. The origin of the receptors is an adult with non-small cell lung cancer. The CDR3 runs from the conserved cysteine through the conserved F or W. Each record gives: V gene, D gene, J gene, CDR3 DNA, CDR3 protein. D genes are given only for firm matches.

TRBV9	-	TRBJ2-1	TGTGCCAGCACCCCGGGGACCTCATACAATGAGCAGTTCTTC	CASTPGTSYNEQFF
TRBV6-6	-	TRBJ1-1	TGTGCCAGCAGTTACTCAGGCGGGGATCAAGCTTTCTTT	CASSYSGGDQAFF
TRBV5-7	-	TRBJ1-2	TGTGCCAGCAGCTTGGAAGGTGGCTACACCTTC	CASSLEGGYTF
TRBV19	-	TRBJ1-2	TGTGCCAGTAGTCCTCAGGGCCCCCTGAGGTACACCTTC	CASSPQGPLRYTF
TRBV10-3	-	TRBJ2-5	TGTGCCACTGGGACCGAGCAAGAGACCCAGTACTTC	CATGTEQETQYF
TRBV2	-	TRBJ2-5	TGTGCCAGCAGCCCCCCGACGGGTTTCCAAGAGACCCAGTACTTC	CASSPPTGFQETQYF
TRBV7-9	TRBD1	TRBJ2-7	TGTGCCAGCAGCCGATTTCAGGGGGTAATAGTTGACGAGCAGTACTTC	CASSRFQGVIVDEQYF
TRBV6-5	TRBD1	TRBJ2-5	TGTGCCAGCAGAAGACAGGGTGAAGAGACCCAGTACTTC	CASRRQGEETQYF
TRBV6-6	-	TRBJ1-5	TGTGCCAGCAGCCCTTGGTTTCAGCCCCAGCATTTT	CASSPWFQPQHF
TRBV6-1	TRBD1	TRBJ2-2	TGTGCCAGCAGCGAAATAGGGAGGACAGGGTCCACCGGGGAGCTGTTTTTT	CASSEIGRTGSTGELFF
TRBV14	-	TRBJ1-5	TGTGCCAGCAGCCAATGGGGCAATCAGCCCCAGCATTTT	CASSQWGNQPQHF